The 8 T cell receptor beta chains below come from one sample, sequenced in a study of cytomegalovirus exposure and HLA in healthy donors. The protocol was immunoSEQ multiplex PCR, while the TCRdb copy is restricted to in-frame clones and leaves out a portion. The sample yields fewer than 120,000 clones, around nine tenths seen once. Sequenced: PBMCs. The source of these receptors is a woman aged 18-29 years in good health and CMV-seronegative.

The chain carries TRBV30 and TRBJ1-1; TRBD1 is a possible D gene (6 bases). V was shortened by 1 base and J by 5 bases, with 11 bases between the two germline ends. Germline V gene data show CDR1 as GTSNPN and CDR2 as SVGIG (reference sequence). The length of the CDR3 is 13 residues. The CDR3 loop is CAWSAQGVTEAFF. In DNA, the CDR3 is TGTGCCTGGAGTGCACAGGGTGTTACTGAAGCTTTCTTT.

The rearrangement uses TRBV19 and TRBJ2-7; a possible D gene is TRBD2 (5 bases). Germline values: CDR1 LNHDA, CDR2 SQIVND (reference sequence). There are 13 residues in the CDR3. V shed 1 base and J shed 7 bases, with 11 bases lying between them. CDR3 sequence reads: CASSIGATGEQYF. The CDR3 DNA is TGTGCCAGTAGTATAGGCGCCACGGGGGAGCAGTACTTC.

The V gene is TRBV6-5, the J gene TRBJ2-1, with 9 bases lining up with TRBD2. Germline CDR1 reads MNHEY; CDR2 reads SVGAGI. This CDR3 region has 16 residues. Trimming took 2 bases from V and 7 from J; bases not matched to a gene: 9. The CDR3 DNA follows: TGTGCCAGCAGTTACCCGGGACTAGCCAATAGGAATGAGCAGTTCTTC. This sequence encodes CASSYPGLANRNEQFF.

The chain combines TRBV14 with TRBJ1-2, with D perhaps TRBD1 (5 bases). V was trimmed by 3 bases and J by 3 bases, leaving 8 bases between them. Germline V lookup: CDR1 SGHDN, CDR2 FVKESK. The CDR3 covers 13 residues. CDR3 protein: CASSQGLDYGYTF. The CDR3 DNA reads as TGTGCCAGCAGCCAGGGACTAGACTATGGCTACACCTTC.

The V gene is TRBV27, the J gene TRBJ1-2; the match to TRBD1 covers 9 bases. Looked up from germline, CDR1 is MNHEY and CDR2 is SMNVEV (reference sequence). The CDR3 is made up of 19 amino acids. The V segment lost 5 bases and the J segment 3 bases; nucleotides outside the gene matches: 19. CDR3 in DNA: TGTGCCAGCAGTCGGCGCAGGGGGGGGACAGGGTATCTGTACTATGGCTACACCTTC. Translated: CASSRRRGGTGYLYYGYTF.

The gene calls are TRBV27 and TRBJ1-2, with 9 bases aligning to TRBD1. V shed 6 bases and J 7 bases; nucleotides not matched to a gene: 9. The CDR3 loop spans 14 amino acids. Per the germline V gene, CDR1 is MNHEY and CDR2 is SMNVEV (reference sequence). CDR3 coding DNA: TGTGCCAGCAGGGGGGGACAGGGATATAGTGGCTACACCTTC. Protein sequence: CASRGGQGYSGYTF.

The V and J genes are TRBV6-1 and TRBJ1-5, with 7 bases lining up with TRBD1. CDR1 and CDR2 from the germline V gene are MNHNS and SASEGT. CDR3 size: 12 residues. V trimming: 5 bases; J trimming: 14 bases; junction bases outside the gene matches: 9. Here the CDR3 reads CASSLEGGAEHF. The CDR3 DNA sequence: TGTGCCAGCAGTCTGGAAGGGGGCGCTGAGCATTTT.

The V gene is TRBV7-2, the J gene TRBJ1-4; D is unresolved. Germline CDR1 is SGHTA and CDR2 is FQGNSA. Trimming removed 4 bases at V and 0 bases at J, with 9 bases between. This CDR3 is 15 amino acids long. The CDR3 spells CASSSQRATNEKLFF. In nucleotides, the CDR3 is TGTGCCAGCAGCTCCCAGCGAGCAACTAATGAAAAACTGTTTTTT.